Each of the 20 T cell receptor beta chains below was sequenced from the same sample in a study of T cell repertoires in cytomegalovirus infection (dated by TCRdb to between 2018 and 2021). The instrument was an Illumina HiSeq 1500. In-frame beta chains were kept once TCRdb had trimmed the public reads at Q25 with fastp and called clones with MiXCR. Rows are combined by CDR3 protein, so each entry shows the most common genes and DNA. The sample table contains some 50,000 distinct CDR3 sequences; only one count was recorded for about a fifth of them. The ten largest clones take up over 85% of the sample. Their antigens remain unidentified. Sample treatment or condition, as interpreted from the label and publication: in vitro stimulation with specific CMV peptide epitopes to enrich CMV-specific T cells. This specimen consisted of CD8+ T cells from cultured PBMCs, obtained from culture after CMV antigen stimulation. Receptor source: a human donor in good health (CMV status not recorded). Some clones in this sample may be carry-over from other donors' samples.

This clonotype turned up a few times. The chain carries TRBV11-2 and TRBJ2-1, with D tentatively TRBD1 (6 bases). Germline loops: CDR1 SGHAT, CDR2 FQNNGV. The CDR3 covers 17 residues. The germline V and J ends were trimmed by 0 bases and 2 bases, with 14 bases remaining between them. CDR3 nucleotide sequence: TGTGCCAGCAGCTTAGATCGGCCAGGGGAAACCTACAATGAGCAGTTCTTC. Encoded protein: CASSLDRPGETYNEQFF.

The CDR3 sequence: CASSLTGALNTEAFF. The CDR3, as DNA: TGTGCCAGCAGTTTAACCGGGGCACTGAACACTGAAGCTTTCTTT. The V gene is TRBV27, the J gene TRBJ1-1; D perhaps matches TRBD1 (5 bases). The CDR3 sequence is 15 residues long. V lost 2 bases to trimming and J lost 0 bases, with 10 bases between them. Germline lookup yields CDR1 MNHEY and CDR2 SMNVEV (reference sequence).

CDR3 in DNA: TGTGCCAGCAGTTACTCTGACAGCGAAGCTTTCTTT. It translates to CASSYSDSEAFF. The chain joins TRBV6-6 to TRBJ1-1; a possible D gene is TRBD1 (5 bases). Germline V gene sequence: CDR1 MNHNY, CDR2 SVGAGI (reference sequence). Trimming removed 0 bases at V and 8 bases at J, with 7 bases between. CDR3 length: 12 residues.

This clonotype was detected only once. The J gene is TRBJ1-2, the V gene TRBV7-9; D unresolved. The CDR3 loop spans 14 amino acids. Trimming removed 7 bases at V and 4 bases at J, with 16 bases between. The germline V gene has CDR1 SEHNR and CDR2 FQNEAQ (reference sequence). The CDR3 is CASTPVGRFYGYTF. As DNA, the CDR3 is TGTGCCAGCACCCCAGTAGGGCGTTTCTATGGCTACACCTTC.

This clonotype appeared a few times. J is TRBJ2-2 and V is TRBV15; unclear D gene. Trimming shortened V by 0 bases and J by 10 bases, and 9 bases separated the two germline ends. Germline loops: CDR1 LNHNV, CDR2 YYDKDF (reference sequence). CDR3 length equals 13 residues. The DNA of the CDR3 is TGTGCCACCAGCAGAGATGGAGTGGAGGAGCTGTTTTTT. Amino acids: CATSRDGVEELFF.

This clonotype was counted a few times. The V gene is TRBV6-2 or TRBV6-3, the J gene TRBJ1-5; 7 nucleotides agree with TRBD1. CDR1 is MNHEY and CDR2 is SVGEGT in the germline V gene. The CDR3 runs to 17 residues. The ends lost 4 bases at V and 4 bases at J; junction bases unmatched: 13. This CDR3 is CASSSRQGESPNQPQHF. DNA of the CDR3: TGTGCCAGCAGTTCGAGGCAGGGGGAATCTCCGAATCAGCCCCAGCATTTT.

The chain employs TRBV2 and TRBJ1-4; D gene unclear. Trimming cost V 6 bases and J 3 bases, with 14 bases left between them. This CDR3 region has 15 residues. From germline, CDR1 is SNHLY and CDR2 FYNNEI. The CDR3 loop reads CASRPSRAANEKLFF. CDR3 sequence (DNA): TGTGCCAGCAGACCGTCAAGGGCCGCTAATGAAAAACTGTTTTTT.

The genes are TRBV18 and TRBJ1-4, with D tentatively TRBD1 (6 bases). The CDR3 contains 14 residues. In germline, CDR1 is KGHSH, CDR2 LQKENI. V shed 8 bases and J shed 8 bases, with 18 bases lying between them. CDR3 sequence reads: CASTNRDTGEKLFF. The DNA of the CDR3 is TGTGCCAGCACAAACCGGGACACGGGCGAAAAACTGTTTTTT.

The rearrangement uses TRBV28 and TRBJ2-1; the match to TRBD2 covers 8 bases. The junction had 9 bases not matched to a gene; V was cut back by 5 bases and J by 6 bases. Germline values: CDR1 MDHEN, CDR2 SYDVKM. The CDR3 is made up of 15 amino acids. CDR3 DNA sequence: TGTGCCAGCAGTCCCGCAACGGGAGGGATCAATGAGCAGTTCTTC. This codes for CASSPATGGINEQFF. The full variable domain, in which reference TRBV28 and TRBJ2-1 provide the parts outside the CDR3, is DVKVTQSSRYLVKRTGEKVFLECVQDMDHENMFWYRQDPGLGLRLIYFSYDVKMKEKGDIPEGYSVSREKKERFSLILESASTNQTSMYLCASSPATGGINEQFFGPGTRLTVL.

This clonotype has more than one count but fewer than ten. The chain is built from TRBV7-9 and TRBJ1-1, with a weak D call TRBD1 (5 bases). CDR1 SEHNR and CDR2 FQNEAQ come from the germline V gene (reference sequence). V lost 1 base to trimming and J lost 11 bases, with 17 bases between them. CDR3 length: 14 amino acids. CDR3 amino acids: CASSLVEAVGGAFF. For the CDR3, the DNA is TGTGCCAGCAGCTTAGTGGAGGCCGTGGGGGGGGCTTTCTTT.

The V call is TRBV7-6, the J call TRBJ1-1; maybe TRBD1 (5 bases). The length of the CDR3 is 15 residues. Germline lookup yields CDR1 SGHVS and CDR2 FNYEAQ. Between the trimmed V and J ends, which lost 3 bases and 1 base, there was a span of 12 bases. The CDR3 loop reads CASSLGTGTNTEAFF. The CDR3 nucleotides read TGTGCCAGCAGCTTGGGAACAGGTACGAACACTGAAGCTTTCTTT.

The sample holds a few counts of this clonotype. The J gene is TRBJ2-7, the V gene TRBV18; TRBD2 agrees at 8 bases. Germline CDR1 reads KGHSH; CDR2 reads LQKENI. The CDR3 extends over 15 amino acids. J lost 3 bases, V lost 5 bases, and 9 bases had no gene match. CDR3 DNA sequence: TGTGCCAGCTCAGAAGAAGCGGGACTAGTCTACGAGCAGTACTTC. Translated: CASSEEAGLVYEQYF.

This clonotype has only a few counts. The gene calls are TRBV28 and TRBJ1-5; D might be TRBD1 (5 bases). V was trimmed by 8 bases and J by 1 base, leaving 18 bases between them. The CDR3 consists of 16 residues. Per the germline V gene, CDR1 is MDHEN and CDR2 is SYDVKM. CDR3 amino acids: CASSPAGGPSNQPQHF. The CDR3 bases are TGTGCCAGCTCCCCCGCTGGGGGACCAAGCAATCAGCCCCAGCATTTT.

The genes are TRBV27 and TRBJ1-1, with TRBD1 matching over 9 bases. Germline V gives CDR1 MNHEY, CDR2 SMNVEV (reference sequence). Trimming at V came to 6 bases and at J to 0 bases, leaving 8 bases not matched to a gene. This CDR3 comprises 16 residues. The CDR3 region has the DNA TGTGCCAGCAGGCATCGGACAGGGGCAATGAACACTGAAGCTTTCTTT. It encodes CASRHRTGAMNTEAFF.

This sequence joins TRBV12-3 or TRBV12-4 and TRBJ1-4; D is unresolved. V was cut by 5 bases and J by 0 bases, with 13 bases left in between. The CDR3 sequence is 16 residues long. The CDR3 sequence is CASSRFRGPTNEKLFF. The CDR3 DNA reads as TGTGCCAGCAGTCGATTTAGAGGGCCAACTAATGAAAAACTGTTTTTT.

The CDR3: CASRRDSGSYNEQFF. CDR3 bases: TGTGCCAGCAGGAGGGACAGCGGCTCCTACAATGAGCAGTTCTTC. J is TRBJ2-1 and V is TRBV6-1; 7 positions agree with TRBD1. This CDR3 is built from 15 residues. Germline lookup yields CDR1 MNHNS and CDR2 SASEGT. V trimming: 6 bases; J trimming: 0 bases; junction bases outside the gene matches: 5.

The chain carries TRBV7-2 and TRBJ2-7; 13 bases match TRBD2. V lost 3 bases to trimming and J lost 7 bases; unmatched junction nucleotides: 6. The germline CDR1 and CDR2 sequences are SGHTA and FQGNSA. The CDR3 is 15 residues long. The CDR3 nucleotides read TGTGCCAGCAGCTTCACTAGCGGGAGGGAGGGAGAGCAGTACTTC. As protein: CASSFTSGREGEQYF.

This clonotype has only a few counts. The chain recombines TRBV19 with TRBJ2-2; D call uncertain. V was trimmed by 6 bases and J by 2 bases, leaving 13 bases between them. The CDR3 has 15 residues. Germline V gene sequence: CDR1 LNHDA, CDR2 SQIVND (reference sequence). CDR3 amino acids: CASRLSHRNTGELFF. CDR3 coding DNA: TGTGCCAGTAGGTTATCCCATAGAAACACCGGGGAGCTGTTTTTT.

This clonotype was seen more than once but under ten times. The genes are TRBV6-5 and TRBJ1-1, with 8 bases matching TRBD1. Germline assignment: CDR1 MNHEY and CDR2 SVGAGI. The CDR3 is made up of 17 amino acids. J was trimmed by 2 bases and V by 4 bases; bases with no gene match: 12. As DNA, the CDR3 is TGTGCCAGCAGTTCCATTGCCGGGACAGGATACAACACTGAAGCTTTCTTT. It translates to CASSSIAGTGYNTEAFF.

In its sample, this clonotype was seen a few times. The chain combines TRBV7-2 with TRBJ1-6; no definite D call. V dropped 5 bases and J dropped 4 bases, with 12 bases sitting between them. Germline V gene data show CDR1 as SGHTA and CDR2 as FQGNSA. This CDR3 comprises 15 residues. This CDR3 is CASSHSGIYNSPLHF. As DNA, the CDR3 is TGTGCCAGCAGCCACAGCGGCATTTATAATTCACCCCTCCACTTT.